These 25 T cell receptor beta chains share one sample of origin, sequenced in a study of OX40 agonist ivuxolimab in advanced cancers. Generated by immunoSEQ multiplex PCR, the TCRdb table keeps only in-frame clones and is missing some. This sample has 53,000 or so clones, with about 93% found just once. The specimen comprised CD4+ or CD8+ T cells sorted from blood, sampled in a trial of the OX40 agonist ivuxolimab. The receptors were gathered from an adult with an advanced solid tumor such as melanoma, head and neck, liver or kidney cancer.

V usage is TRBV28 and J usage is TRBJ2-7; 8 positions match TRBD1. Germline V lookup: CDR1 MDHEN, CDR2 SYDVKM. With 3 bases clipped from V and 3 bases from J, the junction kept 1 base outside the gene matches. The CDR3 contains 13 residues. The CDR3 bases are TGTGCCAGCAGTTTTGGACAGGGCTACGAGCAGTACTTC. Residues: CASSFGQGYEQYF.

The genes are TRBV9 and TRBJ1-1; weak D call: TRBD1 (6 bases). Germline V gives CDR1 SGDLS, CDR2 YYNGEE. This CDR3 comprises 14 residues. Trimming took 7 bases from V and 1 from J, leaving 14 bases between them. The CDR3 sequence is CASRKGGGNTEAFF. CDR3 DNA: TGTGCCAGCCGGAAAGGGGGAGGGAACACTGAAGCTTTCTTT.

The chain employs TRBV2 and TRBJ2-1; 12 nucleotides agree with TRBD2. The CDR3 runs to 15 residues. The ends lost 4 bases at V and 9 bases at J; junction bases unmatched: 7. CDR1 is SNHLY, CDR2 FYNNEI, per germline. CDR3 residues: CASSAETSGRGEQFF. The CDR3 DNA reads as TGTGCCAGCAGTGCCGAGACTAGCGGGAGAGGTGAGCAGTTCTTC.

The rearrangement links TRBV28 to TRBJ1-1; D is perhaps TRBD1 (5 bases). CDR1 is MDHEN, CDR2 SYDVKM, per germline. Trimming shortened V by 7 bases and J by 10 bases, and 19 bases separated the two germline ends. CDR3 length equals 13 residues. CDR3 sequence: CASTRARQEGAFF. For the CDR3, the DNA is TGTGCCAGCACCAGGGCAAGGCAGGAGGGAGCTTTCTTT. Looking up the rest from reference TRBV28 and TRBJ1-1 gives the full variable domain: DVKVTQSSRYLVKRTGEKVFLECVQDMDHENMFWYRQDPGLGLRLIYFSYDVKMKEKGDIPEGYSVSREKKERFSLILESASTNQTSMYLCASTRARQEGAFFGQGTRLTVV.

CDR3: CASSIEVAGGNEQFF. For the CDR3, the DNA is TGTGCCAGTAGTATTGAGGTAGCGGGAGGAAATGAGCAGTTCTTC. The V gene is TRBV19, the J gene TRBJ2-1; TRBD2 matches at 10 bases. The V gene end was trimmed by 3 bases and the J gene end by 7 bases; junction bases not matched to a gene: 6. Germline-derived CDR1 and CDR2 are LNHDA and SQIVND (reference sequence). The CDR3 loop spans 15 amino acids.

This sequence joins TRBV7-9 and TRBJ2-2; D is ambiguous. The CDR3 sequence is 17 residues long. Between the trimmed V and J ends, which lost 4 bases and 0 bases, there was a span of 15 bases. Per the germline V gene, CDR1 is SEHNR and CDR2 is FQNEAQ (reference sequence). The CDR3 DNA follows: TGTGCCAGCAGCTCAACCATGGGGTGGGCGAACACCGGGGAGCTGTTTTTT. Encoded protein: CASSSTMGWANTGELFF.

The chain uses TRBV19 and TRBJ2-5; the D gene could be TRBD1 or TRBD2 (5 bases each). Germline values: CDR1 LNHDA, CDR2 SQIVND (reference sequence). The germline V and J ends were trimmed by 3 bases and 3 bases, with 14 bases remaining between them. The CDR3 totals 15 residues. CDR3 DNA: TGTGCCAGTAGTATTCGGGGCGGCCGGGAAGAGACCCAGTACTTC. This encodes CASSIRGGREETQYF. The complete variable domain, with remaining parts taken from reference TRBV19 and TRBJ2-5, reads DGGITQSPKYLFRKEGQNVTLSCEQNLNHDAMYWYRQDPGQGLRLIYYSQIVNDFQKGDIAEGYSVSREKKESFPLTVTSAQKNPTAFYLCASSIRGGREETQYFGPGTRLLVL.

This chain uses TRBV6-5 with TRBJ1-5, with 9 nucleotides matching TRBD1. The length of the CDR3 is 16 residues. Trimming cost V 0 bases and J 3 bases; bases outside gene matches: 3. Germline V gives CDR1 MNHEY, CDR2 SVGAGI. CDR3 sequence: CASSYSRTGANQPQHF. CDR3 coding DNA: TGTGCCAGCAGTTACTCTCGGACAGGGGCCAATCAGCCCCAGCATTTT.

The V call is TRBV28, the J call TRBJ1-5; a weak D match, TRBD1 (5 bases). The CDR3 extends over 15 amino acids. Per germline, CDR1 MDHEN and CDR2 SYDVKM. V lost 2 bases and J 5 bases, leaving 13 bases between the germline ends. CDR3 coding DNA: TGTGCCAGCAGTTTACGGGGTCGAGGGGATCAGCCCCAGCATTTT. Its protein is CASSLRGRGDQPQHF.

The V call is TRBV29-1, the J call TRBJ1-2; 8 bases fit TRBD1. Per the germline V gene, CDR1 is SQVTM and CDR2 is ANQGSEA. After removal of 4 bases from V and 3 bases from J, the junction contained 4 bases not matched to a gene. This CDR3 spans 13 amino acids. CDR3 loop: CSVGSGGHYGYTF. The CDR3 nucleotides read TGCAGCGTTGGCTCAGGGGGCCACTATGGCTACACCTTC.

The V and J genes are TRBV28 and TRBJ2-2, with unresolved D. Trimming pared 6 bases from V and 7 bases from J, leaving 9 bases between. Germline lookup yields CDR1 MDHEN and CDR2 SYDVKM. CDR3 length equals 12 residues. The CDR3 loop is CASRFGFGELFF. CDR3 DNA sequence: TGTGCCAGCAGGTTCGGGTTCGGGGAGCTGTTTTTT.

The J gene is TRBJ2-2, the V gene TRBV15; 8 positions agree with TRBD2. Germline values: CDR1 LNHNV, CDR2 YYDKDF (reference sequence). The CDR3 sequence is 17 residues long. V dropped 0 bases and J dropped 4; count of bases not matched to a gene: 7. Here the CDR3 DNA reads TGTGCCACCAGCAGAGACCTTAGCGGGACCCTCACCGGGGAGCTGTTTTTT. It translates to CATSRDLSGTLTGELFF.

This clone is a singleton in its sample. CDR3 nucleotide sequence: TGTGCCAGCAGCGGCGGCTGGGACTACCCCAACGAGCAGTACTTC. It translates to CASSGGWDYPNEQYF. V gene TRBV9 combines with J gene TRBJ2-7; 7 nucleotides line up with TRBD2. V was pared by 3 bases and J by 5 bases, with 11 bases of the junction left unmatched. Germline CDR1 and CDR2: SGDLS and YYNGEE. The CDR3 runs to 15 residues.

J is TRBJ2-1 and V is TRBV19, with D unresolved. Germline CDR1 reads LNHDA; CDR2 reads SQIVND (reference sequence). CDR3 size: 15 residues. V lost 1 base and J 0 bases, leaving 7 bases between the germline ends. This CDR3 reads CASSIGLPSYNEQFF. CDR3 coding DNA: TGTGCCAGTAGTATAGGACTCCCCTCCTACAATGAGCAGTTCTTC.

There are many counts of this clone. The chain employs TRBV7-9 and TRBJ1-4; 7 bases are shared with TRBD1. The V and J ends lost 5 bases and 8 bases, in that order; junction bases with no gene match: 11. CDR1 and CDR2 (germline): SEHNR, FQNEAQ (reference sequence). The CDR3 is 15 amino acids. CDR3 coding DNA: TGTGCCAGCAGCCCAGACAGGGCGACGTGGGAAAAACTGTTTTTT. It is translated as CASSPDRATWEKLFF.

The rearrangement joins TRBV19 to TRBJ1-5; D is undetermined. Germline V gene data show CDR1 as LNHDA and CDR2 as SQIVND (reference sequence). This CDR3 is built from 15 residues. V shed 6 bases and J shed 1 base, with 13 bases lying between them. CDR3 in amino acids: CASSESMASNQPQHF. As DNA, the CDR3 is TGTGCCAGTAGCGAATCCATGGCCAGCAATCAGCCCCAGCATTTT.

V gene TRBV11-2 combines with J gene TRBJ2-5; TRBD2 matches 7 bases. Looked up from germline, CDR1 is SGHAT and CDR2 is FQNNGV. CDR3 size: 14 residues. The V segment lost 5 bases and the J segment 9 bases; nucleotides outside the gene matches: 12. The CDR3 loop is CASSLGAGAQPQYF. CDR3 DNA sequence: TGTGCCAGCAGCCTAGGGGCGGGAGCGCAGCCCCAGTACTTC.

The V gene is TRBV5-6, the J gene TRBJ2-2; D remains unclear. The germline gives CDR1 SGHDT, CDR2 YYEEEE. This CDR3 spans 12 amino acids. V was trimmed by 4 bases and J by 2 bases, leaving 3 bases between them. CDR3 residues: CASSPNTGELFF. The CDR3 region has the DNA TGTGCCAGCAGCCCTAACACCGGGGAGCTGTTTTTT.

The V call is TRBV11-2, the J call TRBJ2-2, with TRBD2 matching 8 bases. The CDR3 length is 16 residues. Germline V gene sequence: CDR1 SGHAT, CDR2 FQNNGV. Trimming cost V 2 bases and J 8 bases; bases outside gene matches: 10. CDR3: CASSLFPGGLGGELFF. The CDR3 bases are TGTGCCAGCAGCTTATTTCCGGGAGGGCTCGGTGGGGAGCTGTTTTTT.

V is TRBV6-1 and J is TRBJ2-1; 7 bases are shared with TRBD1. The CDR3 length is 15 residues. Germline V gene sequence: CDR1 MNHNS, CDR2 SASEGT. J lost 10 bases, V lost 5 bases, and 14 bases had no gene match. Here the CDR3 DNA reads TGTGCCAGCAGTCCAAGGATAGGACAGGCTAACGAGCAGTTCTTC. Amino acid sequence: CASSPRIGQANEQFF.

In its sample, this clone was seen once. J is TRBJ2-2 and V is TRBV6-6, with unresolved D. This CDR3 has 11 amino acids. V lost 4 bases, J lost 6 bases, and 3 bases lay in between. Germline lookup yields CDR1 MNHNY and CDR2 SVGAGI (reference sequence). CDR3 sequence reads: CASSWAGELFF. The CDR3 nucleotides are TGTGCCAGCAGTTGGGCCGGGGAGCTGTTTTTT.

The V call is TRBV28, the J call TRBJ2-5; 10 nucleotides align to TRBD1. The CDR3 runs to 15 residues. The ends lost 5 bases at V and 5 bases at J; junction bases unmatched: 8. Germline lookup yields CDR1 MDHEN and CDR2 SYDVKM. In DNA, the CDR3 is TGTGCCAGCAGTCCGGACAGGGGGTTTAGGGAGACCCAGTACTTC. Its protein is CASSPDRGFRETQYF.

Concerning this clone: Relative to the germline gene, one junction end is altered; a read error may explain this. V and J are TRBV7-8 and TRBJ1-1; D gene uncertain. CDR3 length equals 15 residues. Germline loops: CDR1 SGHVS, CDR2 FQNEAQ. The CDR3 nucleotides read TGCGCCAGCAGCCTCCACGTAGTGAGTACAGTTGAAGCTTTCTTT. As protein: CASSLHVVSTVEAFF.

CDR3 nucleotides: TGCGCCAGCAGCCCTATTTCGGGGGGGACTGAAGCTTTCTTT. Its translation: CASSPISGGTEAFF. The chain has TRBV4-1 and TRBJ1-1; D possibly corresponds to TRBD1 (5 bases). The ends were cut back, 4 bases at V and 5 bases at J, with 14 bases in the middle. This CDR3 is built from 14 residues. Germline V CDR1 and CDR2: MGHRA, YSYEKL.

The chain uses TRBV9 and TRBJ1-5; the D gene is possibly TRBD1 (5 bases). Trimming shortened V by 5 bases and J by 1 base, and 10 bases separated the two germline ends. This CDR3 comprises 14 residues. Germline V CDR1 and CDR2: SGDLS, YYNGEE. For the CDR3, the DNA is TGTGCCAGCAGTCGGGGCCCGAGCAATCAGCCCCAGCATTTT. Protein: CASSRGPSNQPQHF.